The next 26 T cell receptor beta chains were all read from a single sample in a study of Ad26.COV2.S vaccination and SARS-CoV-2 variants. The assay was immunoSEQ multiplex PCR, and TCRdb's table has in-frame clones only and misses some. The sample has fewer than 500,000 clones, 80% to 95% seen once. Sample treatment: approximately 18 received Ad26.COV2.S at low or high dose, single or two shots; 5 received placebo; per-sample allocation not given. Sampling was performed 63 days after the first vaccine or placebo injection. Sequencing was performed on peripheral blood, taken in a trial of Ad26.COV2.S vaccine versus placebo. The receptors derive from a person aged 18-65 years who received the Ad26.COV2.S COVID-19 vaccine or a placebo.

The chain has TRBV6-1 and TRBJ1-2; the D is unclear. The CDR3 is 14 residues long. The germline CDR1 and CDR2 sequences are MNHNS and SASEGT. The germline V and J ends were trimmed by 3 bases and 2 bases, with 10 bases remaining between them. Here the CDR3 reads CASSDPQVNYGYTF. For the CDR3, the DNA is TGTGCCAGCAGTGACCCGCAGGTGAACTATGGCTACACCTTC.

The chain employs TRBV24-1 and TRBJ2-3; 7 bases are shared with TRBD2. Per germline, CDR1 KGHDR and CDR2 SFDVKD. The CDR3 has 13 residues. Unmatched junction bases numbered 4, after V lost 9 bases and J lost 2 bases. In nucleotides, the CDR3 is TGTGCCACCCAAGCGGGGACCACAGATACGCAGTATTTT. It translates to CATQAGTTDTQYF.

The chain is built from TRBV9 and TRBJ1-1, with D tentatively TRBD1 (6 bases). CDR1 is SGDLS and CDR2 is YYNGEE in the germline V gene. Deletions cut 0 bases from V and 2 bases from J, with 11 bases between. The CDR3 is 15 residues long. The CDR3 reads CASSVEGGANTEAFF. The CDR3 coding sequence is TGTGCCAGCAGCGTAGAAGGGGGGGCCAACACTGAAGCTTTCTTT.

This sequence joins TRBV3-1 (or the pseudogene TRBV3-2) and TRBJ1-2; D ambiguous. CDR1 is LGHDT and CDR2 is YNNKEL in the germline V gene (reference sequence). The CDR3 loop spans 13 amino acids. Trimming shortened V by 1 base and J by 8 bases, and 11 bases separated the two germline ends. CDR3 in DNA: TGTGCCAGCAGCCAAGGTGACAACGGCGGCTACACCTTC. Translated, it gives CASSQGDNGGYTF.

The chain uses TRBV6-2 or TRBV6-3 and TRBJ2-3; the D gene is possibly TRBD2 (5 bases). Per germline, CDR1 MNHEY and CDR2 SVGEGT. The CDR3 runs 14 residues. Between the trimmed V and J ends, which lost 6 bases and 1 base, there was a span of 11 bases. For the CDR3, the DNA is TGTGCCAGCAGCTCCGCGGGTGGCACAGATACGCAGTATTTT. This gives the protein CASSSAGGTDTQYF.

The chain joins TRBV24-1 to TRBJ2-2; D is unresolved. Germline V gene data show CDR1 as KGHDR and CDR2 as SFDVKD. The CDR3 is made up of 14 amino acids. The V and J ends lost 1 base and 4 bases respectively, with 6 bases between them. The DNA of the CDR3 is TGTGCCACCAGTGATTTTTGGACCACCGGGGAGCTGTTTTTT. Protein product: CATSDFWTTGELFF.

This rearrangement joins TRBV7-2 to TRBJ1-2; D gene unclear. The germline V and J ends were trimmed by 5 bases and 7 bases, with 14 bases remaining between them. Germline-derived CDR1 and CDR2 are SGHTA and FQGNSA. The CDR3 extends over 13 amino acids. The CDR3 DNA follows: TGTGCCAGCAGCCCCGGGGTAACGTTTGGCTACACCTTC. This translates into CASSPGVTFGYTF. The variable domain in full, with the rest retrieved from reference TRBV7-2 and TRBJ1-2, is GAGVSQSPSNKVTEKGKDVELRCDPISGHTALYWYRQSLGQGLEFLIYFQGNSAPDKSGLPSDRFSAERTGGSVSTLTIQRTQQEDSAVYLCASSPGVTFGYTFGSGTRLTVV.

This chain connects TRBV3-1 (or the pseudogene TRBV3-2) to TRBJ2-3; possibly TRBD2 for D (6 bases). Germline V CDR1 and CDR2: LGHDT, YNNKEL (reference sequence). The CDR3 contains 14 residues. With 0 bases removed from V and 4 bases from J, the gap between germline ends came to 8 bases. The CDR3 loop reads CASSQDLAADTQYF. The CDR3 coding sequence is TGTGCCAGCAGCCAAGATTTAGCGGCAGATACGCAGTATTTT.

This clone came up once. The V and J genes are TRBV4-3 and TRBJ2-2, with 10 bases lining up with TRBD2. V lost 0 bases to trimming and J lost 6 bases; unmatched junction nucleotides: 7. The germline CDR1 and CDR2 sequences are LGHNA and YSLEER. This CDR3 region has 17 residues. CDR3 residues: CASSQDRTSGWAGELFF. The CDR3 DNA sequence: TGCGCCAGCAGCCAAGATCGGACTAGCGGTTGGGCCGGGGAGCTGTTTTTT.

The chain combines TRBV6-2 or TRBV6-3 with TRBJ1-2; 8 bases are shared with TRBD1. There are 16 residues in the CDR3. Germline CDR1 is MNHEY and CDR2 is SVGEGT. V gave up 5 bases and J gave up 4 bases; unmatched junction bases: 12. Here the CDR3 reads CASSTDETGAGYGYTF. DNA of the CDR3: TGTGCCAGCAGTACCGATGAGACAGGGGCTGGCTATGGCTACACCTTC.

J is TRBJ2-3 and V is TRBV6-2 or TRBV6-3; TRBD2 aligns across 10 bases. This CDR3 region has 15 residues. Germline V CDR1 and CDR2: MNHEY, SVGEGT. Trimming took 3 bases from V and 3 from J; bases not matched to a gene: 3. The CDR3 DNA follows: TGTGCCAGCAGTTATCCGGGACTAGCGACAGATACGCAGTATTTT. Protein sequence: CASSYPGLATDTQYF.

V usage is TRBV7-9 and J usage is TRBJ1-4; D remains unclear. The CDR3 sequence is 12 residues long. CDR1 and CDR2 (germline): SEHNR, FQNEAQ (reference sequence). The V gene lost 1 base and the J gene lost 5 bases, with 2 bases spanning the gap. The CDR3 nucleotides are TGTGCCAGCAGCTTAGGAAATGAAAAACTGTTTTTT. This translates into CASSLGNEKLFF.

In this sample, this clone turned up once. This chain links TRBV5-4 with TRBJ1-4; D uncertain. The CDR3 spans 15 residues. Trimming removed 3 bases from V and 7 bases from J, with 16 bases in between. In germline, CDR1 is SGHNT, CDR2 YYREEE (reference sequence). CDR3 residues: CASSSAKGGSEKLFF. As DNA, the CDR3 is TGTGCCAGCAGCTCCGCCAAGGGAGGTAGTGAAAAACTGTTTTTT. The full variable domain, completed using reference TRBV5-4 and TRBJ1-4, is ETGVTQSPTHLIKTRGQQVTLRCSSQSGHNTVSWYQQALGQGPQFIFQYYREEENGRGNFPPRFSGLQFPNYSSELNVNALELDDSALYLCASSSAKGGSEKLFFGSGTQLSVL.

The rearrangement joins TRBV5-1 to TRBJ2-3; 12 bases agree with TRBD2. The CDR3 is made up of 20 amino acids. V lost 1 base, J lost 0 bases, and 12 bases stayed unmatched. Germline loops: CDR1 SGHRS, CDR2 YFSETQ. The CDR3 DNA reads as TGCGCCAGCAGCTTGAAGCTAGCGGGAGGGCCCCCTACTAGCACAGATACGCAGTATTTT. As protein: CASSLKLAGGPPTSTDTQYF.

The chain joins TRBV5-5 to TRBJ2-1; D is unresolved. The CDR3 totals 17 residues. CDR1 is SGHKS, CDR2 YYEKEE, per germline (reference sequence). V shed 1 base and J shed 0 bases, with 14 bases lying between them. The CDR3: CASSLLPESSSYNEQFF. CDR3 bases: TGTGCCAGCAGCTTGCTTCCCGAGTCGAGCTCCTACAATGAGCAGTTCTTC.

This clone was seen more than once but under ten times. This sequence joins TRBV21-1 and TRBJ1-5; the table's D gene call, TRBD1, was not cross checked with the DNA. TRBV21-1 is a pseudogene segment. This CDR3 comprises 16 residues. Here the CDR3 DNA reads TGTGCCAGCAGCGAGAACAGGGACGGGGGCAATCAGCCCCAGCATTTT. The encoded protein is CASSENRDGGNQPQHF.

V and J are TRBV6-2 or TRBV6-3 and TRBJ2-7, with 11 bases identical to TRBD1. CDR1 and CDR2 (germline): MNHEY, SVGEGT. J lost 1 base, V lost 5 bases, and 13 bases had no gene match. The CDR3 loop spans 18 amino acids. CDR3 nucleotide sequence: TGTGCCAGCAGTAGGACAGGGGGCCTAGCGGCTCTGTCCTACGAGCAGTACTTC. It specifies CASSRTGGLAALSYEQYF.

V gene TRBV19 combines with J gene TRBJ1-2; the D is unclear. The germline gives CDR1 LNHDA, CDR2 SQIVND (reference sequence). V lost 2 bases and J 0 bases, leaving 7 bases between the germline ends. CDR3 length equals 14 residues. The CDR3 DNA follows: TGTGCCAGTAGTATAAATAGTGCTAACTATGGCTACACCTTC. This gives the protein CASSINSANYGYTF.

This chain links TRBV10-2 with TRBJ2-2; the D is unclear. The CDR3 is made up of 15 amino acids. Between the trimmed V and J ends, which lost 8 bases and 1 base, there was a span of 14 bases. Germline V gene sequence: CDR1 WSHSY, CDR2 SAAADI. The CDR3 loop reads CASPAPGKNTGELFF. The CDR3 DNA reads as TGCGCCAGCCCGGCCCCGGGCAAGAACACCGGGGAGCTGTTTTTT.

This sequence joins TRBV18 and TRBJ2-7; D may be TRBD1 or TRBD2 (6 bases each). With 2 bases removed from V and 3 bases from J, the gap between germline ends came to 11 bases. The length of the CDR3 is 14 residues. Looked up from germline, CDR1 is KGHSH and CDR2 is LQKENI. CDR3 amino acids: CASSPLEGGYEQYF. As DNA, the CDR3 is TGTGCCAGCTCACCATTGGAGGGGGGCTACGAGCAGTACTTC.

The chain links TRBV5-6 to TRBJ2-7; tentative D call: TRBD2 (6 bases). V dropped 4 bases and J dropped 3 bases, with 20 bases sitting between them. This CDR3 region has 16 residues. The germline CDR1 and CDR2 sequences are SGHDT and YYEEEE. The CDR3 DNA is TGTGCCAGCAGCCACCTTTACGGGAGTGGTCTCTACGAGCAGTACTTC. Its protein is CASSHLYGSGLYEQYF.

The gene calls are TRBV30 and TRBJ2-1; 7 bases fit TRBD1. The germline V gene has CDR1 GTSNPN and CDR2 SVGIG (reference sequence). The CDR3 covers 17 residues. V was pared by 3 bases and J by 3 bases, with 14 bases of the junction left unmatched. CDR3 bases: TGTGCCTGGAGCCGTAGACTTCCGGGACAGCTCTACAATGAGCAGTTCTTC. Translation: CAWSRRLPGQLYNEQFF.

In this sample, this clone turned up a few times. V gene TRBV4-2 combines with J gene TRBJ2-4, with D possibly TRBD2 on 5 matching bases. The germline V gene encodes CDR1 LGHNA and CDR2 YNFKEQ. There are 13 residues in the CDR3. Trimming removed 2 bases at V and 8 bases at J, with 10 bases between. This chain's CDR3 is CASSQRTGYIQYF. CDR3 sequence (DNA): TGTGCCAGCAGCCAAAGGACTGGGTACATTCAGTACTTC.

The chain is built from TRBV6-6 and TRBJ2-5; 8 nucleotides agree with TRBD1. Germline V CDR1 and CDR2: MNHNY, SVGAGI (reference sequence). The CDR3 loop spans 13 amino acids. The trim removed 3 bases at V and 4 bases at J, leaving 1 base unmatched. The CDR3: CASSYDRGETQYF. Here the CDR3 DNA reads TGTGCCAGCAGTTATGACAGGGGAGAGACCCAGTACTTC.

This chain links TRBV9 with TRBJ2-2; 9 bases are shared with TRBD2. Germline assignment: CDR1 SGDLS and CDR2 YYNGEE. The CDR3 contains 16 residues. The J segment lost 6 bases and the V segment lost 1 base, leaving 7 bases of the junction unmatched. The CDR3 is CASSVLAGVLSGELFF. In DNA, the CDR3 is TGTGCCAGCAGCGTATTAGCGGGAGTACTGTCCGGGGAGCTGTTTTTT.

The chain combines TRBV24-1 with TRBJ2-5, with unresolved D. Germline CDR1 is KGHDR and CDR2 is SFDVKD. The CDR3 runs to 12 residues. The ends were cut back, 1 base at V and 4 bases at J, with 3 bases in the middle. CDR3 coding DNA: TGTGCCACCAGTGATTTCGCAGAGACCCAGTACTTC. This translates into CATSDFAETQYF.